A selection of T cell receptor beta chains follows, all from one sample in a study of CD8+ T cells in alopecia areata. Libraries were prepared by immunoSEQ multiplex PCR; TCRdb keeps only in-frame clonotypes and omits some of them. Of 200,000 to 250,000 clones in the sample, less than 65% are singletons; the top ten hold around 3.9%. The starting material was CD4+ T cells sorted from blood, obtained at week 4, from a patient treated with tofacitinib. The receptors originated from a human donor with alopecia areata. Both conserved end residues are part of each CDR3. The order of the fields is clone size, J gene, D gene, V gene, CDR3 DNA, CDR3 protein. The D gene is left open where the match is weak. Where a row states a size, it is once, few, many or the class of an expanded clone; other rows omit it.

clone size: once; J gene: TRBJ2-1; D gene: .; V gene: TRBV5-1; CDR3 DNA: TGCGCCAGCAGCGGTGGCAACAACAATGAGCAGTTCTTC; CDR3 protein: CASSGGNNNEQFF
clone size: .; J gene: TRBJ2-7; D gene: .; V gene: TRBV18; CDR3 DNA: TGTGCCAGCTCACCACGGCAGGCCCGAGAGTACGAGCAGTACTTC; CDR3 protein: CASSPRQAREYEQYF
clone size: .; J gene: TRBJ1-1; D gene: .; V gene: TRBV29-1; CDR3 DNA: TGCAGCGTTGATCAGGGCGGGAGGAACACTGAAGCTTTCTTT; CDR3 protein: CSVDQGGRNTEAFF
clone size: .; J gene: TRBJ1-6; D gene: TRBD1; V gene: TRBV6-5; CDR3 DNA: TGTGCCAGCAGGACAGGGGAGTTAAATTCACCCCTCCACTTT; CDR3 protein: CASRTGELNSPLHF
clone size: few; J gene: TRBJ2-1; D gene: .; V gene: TRBV4-3; CDR3 DNA: TGCGCCAGCAGCCAAAACCGGGGCCTGTGGGCGGATGAGCAGTTCTTC; CDR3 protein: CASSQNRGLWADEQFF
clone size: .; J gene: TRBJ2-7; D gene: TRBD1; V gene: TRBV2; CDR3 DNA: TGTGCCAGCAGTGCGGGACAGGGGGGGAACTACGAGCAGTACTTC; CDR3 protein: CASSAGQGGNYEQYF
clone size: .; J gene: TRBJ1-6; D gene: .; V gene: TRBV29-1; CDR3 DNA: TGCAGCGCTTCGGATGGAGATTCACCCCTCCACTTT; CDR3 protein: CSASDGDSPLHF
clone size: few; J gene: TRBJ2-5; D gene: .; V gene: TRBV30; CDR3 DNA: TGTGCCTGGAGTAGCGACCAAGAGACCCAGTACTTC; CDR3 protein: CAWSSDQETQYF
clone size: .; J gene: TRBJ1-2; D gene: .; V gene: TRBV11-2; CDR3 DNA: TGTGCCAGCAGCTTAGGAGCCCGACAGTCTGGCTACACCTTC; CDR3 protein: CASSLGARQSGYTF
clone size: .; J gene: TRBJ2-1; D gene: TRBD2; V gene: TRBV30; CDR3 DNA: TGTGCCTGGAGTCCTAGCGGGAGGGGGCAGTTCTTC; CDR3 protein: CAWSPSGRGQFF
clone size: once; J gene: TRBJ2-3; D gene: TRBD2; V gene: TRBV5-4; CDR3 DNA: TGTGCCAGCAGCTTGCGGGTTAGCGGGGGAGGTAGAACAGATACGCAGTATTTT; CDR3 protein: CASSLRVSGGGRTDTQYF
clone size: .; J gene: TRBJ2-7; D gene: .; V gene: TRBV9; CDR3 DNA: TGTGCCAGCAGCGTACCAGGGAAGGACGAGCAGTACTTC; CDR3 protein: CASSVPGKDEQYF
clone size: .; J gene: TRBJ2-5; D gene: .; V gene: TRBV6-5; CDR3 DNA: TGTGCCAGCAGTTACTCCCGCGGGACCCAGTACTTC; CDR3 protein: CASSYSRGTQYF
clone size: .; J gene: TRBJ1-2; D gene: .; V gene: TRBV18; CDR3 DNA: TGTGCCAGCTCACCAGACAGTAACTATGGCTACACCTTC; CDR3 protein: CASSPDSNYGYTF
clone size: once; J gene: TRBJ2-3; D gene: .; V gene: TRBV5-6; CDR3 DNA: TGTGCCAGCAGCTGGGGACCCGTGACGAGGGGTGGAAGCACAGATACGCAGTATTTT; CDR3 protein: CASSWGPVTRGGSTDTQYF
clone size: .; J gene: TRBJ2-7; D gene: .; V gene: TRBV6-6; CDR3 DNA: TGTGCCAGCAGGACGACCCACGACTACGAGCAGTACTTC; CDR3 protein: CASRTTHDYEQYF
clone size: .; J gene: TRBJ1-1; D gene: .; V gene: TRBV4-1; CDR3 DNA: TGCGCCAGCAGCCCAGGACGCCCGGTGGGGATGAACACTGAAGCTTTCTTT; CDR3 protein: CASSPGRPVGMNTEAFF
clone size: .; J gene: TRBJ2-7; D gene: .; V gene: TRBV15; CDR3 DNA: TGTGCCACCAGCAGATCTTTCCACGAGCAGTACTTC; CDR3 protein: CATSRSFHEQYF
clone size: many; J gene: TRBJ2-7; D gene: .; V gene: TRBV5-5; CDR3 DNA: TGTGCCAGCAGCTTTGAGGGACAATCCTACTACGAGCAGTACTTC; CDR3 protein: CASSFEGQSYYEQYF
clone size: .; J gene: TRBJ1-1; D gene: TRBD1; V gene: TRBV29-1; CDR3 DNA: TGCAGCGTTGACGCAAGGACAGGGGACACTGAAGCTTTCTTT; CDR3 protein: CSVDARTGDTEAFF
clone size: .; J gene: TRBJ2-7; D gene: TRBD1; V gene: TRBV30; CDR3 DNA: TGTGCCTGGAGTAGACGGGCAGGGGGTTCCTACGAGCAGTACTTC; CDR3 protein: CAWSRRAGGSYEQYF
clone size: few; J gene: TRBJ2-7; D gene: TRBD1; V gene: TRBV29-1; CDR3 DNA: TGCAGCGTTGGGACAGGGACCTACGAGCAGTACTTC; CDR3 protein: CSVGTGTYEQYF